The subject of this entry is one T cell receptor (beta chain). Its antigen is unknown. The method, 5' RACE with UMI labels, was used to prepare the TRB cDNA libraries. TCRdb reprocessed the 5' RACE reads, with one entry per CDR3 protein and no DNA. The sample totals some 25,000 distinct CDR3 sequences. This entry comes from a study of CXCR3-negative and CXCR3-positive naive CD8 T cells. The naive CD8+ gate required CD45RO-CCR7+CD27+CD95- phenotype. Study conclusions and caveats: Naive cells that were CXCR3-negative or CXCR3-positive used TRBV-TRBJ genes alike, while memory cells diverged. Both of the naive subsets showed about the same high diversity, but memory CD8+ cells had much less. Hydrophobicity of TRB CDR3s was greater in CXCR3-positive naive cells than in CXCR3-negative naive cells.

This receptor was obtained from a human donor in good health. Some clones in this sample may be carry-over from other donors' samples. The sample comprised naive CXCR3- CD8+ T cells from blood. Subset of the sample: CD45RO-CCR7+CD27+CD95- naive CD8+ T cells lacking CXCR3 (TNR3-).

CDR3 loop: CSVEINTEQYF. The chain combines TRBV29-1 with TRBJ2-7. This CDR3 region has 11 residues. Germline loops: CDR1 SQVTM, CDR2 ANQGSEA.